This T cell receptor beta chain is from a study of cytomegalovirus exposure and HLA in healthy donors. Points from the study as a whole: The finding came from a later analysis; first-cohort TCR clusters tended to co-occur in the 110 or so validation repertoires. Reportedly, diagnosis of cytomegalovirus status by the classifier showed high specificity and sensitivity.

For this clone: Antigen unknown.

The CDR3 runs to 17 residues. With V trimmed by 4 bases and J by 5 bases, 15 bases remained unmatched. CDR1 and CDR2 from the germline V gene are LNHDA and SQIVND (reference sequence). Method: immunoSEQ multiplex PCR; TCRdb's copy keeps in-frame clones and lacks some. Here the sample spans about 310,000 clones, roughly 90% being singletons. The receptor was isolated from a man younger than 40 in good health and CMV-seronegative. Material for sequencing was PBMCs. This chain connects TRBV19 to TRBJ1-2; 8 bases are shared with TRBD1. The CDR3 region has the DNA TGTGCCAGTAGTACCGGACAGGGTCTAGCGGTGAATTATGGCTACACCTTC. This translates into CASSTGQGLAVNYGYTF.